Following are 5 T cell receptor beta chains from one sample sequenced in a study of OX40 agonist ivuxolimab in advanced cancers. The table came from immunoSEQ multiplex PCR; TCRdb's copy has only in-frame clones and leaves some out. The sample records about 83,000 clones, about 89% being singletons. The sample consisted of CD4+ or CD8+ T cells sorted from blood, taken in a trial of the OX40 agonist ivuxolimab. Every receptor here comes from an adult with an advanced solid tumor such as melanoma, head and neck, liver or kidney cancer.

The CDR3 region is CASSPQGPTGDVHTNEQFF. In DNA, the CDR3 is TGTGCCAGCAGCCCGCAGGGGCCTACGGGAGATGTGCACACGAATGAGCAGTTCTTC. The chain employs TRBV5-4 and TRBJ2-1; either TRBD1 or TRBD2 may fit D (6 bases each). V dropped 4 bases and J dropped 7 bases, with 30 bases sitting between them. Germline V gene lookup returns CDR1 SGHNT and CDR2 YYREEE (reference sequence). The CDR3 totals 19 residues.

This clone was picked up one time. This chain links TRBV29-1 with TRBJ1-2; possibly TRBD1 for D (5 bases). The length of the CDR3 is 11 residues. V was clipped by 7 bases and J by 5 bases, with 11 bases between them. CDR1 and CDR2 from the germline V gene are SQVTM and ANQGSEA. CDR3 in amino acids: CSAARGYGYTF. CDR3 bases: TGCAGCGCCGCAAGGGGTTATGGCTACACCTTC.

This sequence joins TRBV7-9 and TRBJ2-1; a possible D gene is TRBD1 (6 bases). Looked up from germline, CDR1 is SEHNR and CDR2 is FQNEAQ (reference sequence). The CDR3 is 15 residues long. V lost 4 bases to trimming and J lost 4 bases, with 14 bases between them. The CDR3 DNA reads as TGTGCCAGCAGCTCACAGGGACCGGATTACAATGAGCAGTTCTTC. It translates to CASSSQGPDYNEQFF.

This rearrangement joins TRBV6-1 to TRBJ2-7; TRBD2 matches 7 bases. Germline CDR1 MNHNS, CDR2 SASEGT. The length of the CDR3 is 15 residues. With V trimmed by 4 bases and J by 4 bases, 10 bases remained unmatched. The CDR3 spells CASSASGMGPYEQYF. CDR3 DNA: TGTGCCAGCAGTGCTAGCGGCATGGGACCGTACGAGCAGTACTTC.

The chain uses TRBV6-5 and TRBJ1-6, with 8 bases identical to TRBD1. The CDR3 runs 13 residues. CDR1 is MNHEY and CDR2 is SVGAGI in the germline V gene. The V and J ends lost 8 bases and 8 bases, in that order; junction bases with no gene match: 5. As DNA, the CDR3 is TGTGCCAGCCGGACAGGGAGTTATTCACCCCTCCACTTT. This sequence encodes CASRTGSYSPLHF.